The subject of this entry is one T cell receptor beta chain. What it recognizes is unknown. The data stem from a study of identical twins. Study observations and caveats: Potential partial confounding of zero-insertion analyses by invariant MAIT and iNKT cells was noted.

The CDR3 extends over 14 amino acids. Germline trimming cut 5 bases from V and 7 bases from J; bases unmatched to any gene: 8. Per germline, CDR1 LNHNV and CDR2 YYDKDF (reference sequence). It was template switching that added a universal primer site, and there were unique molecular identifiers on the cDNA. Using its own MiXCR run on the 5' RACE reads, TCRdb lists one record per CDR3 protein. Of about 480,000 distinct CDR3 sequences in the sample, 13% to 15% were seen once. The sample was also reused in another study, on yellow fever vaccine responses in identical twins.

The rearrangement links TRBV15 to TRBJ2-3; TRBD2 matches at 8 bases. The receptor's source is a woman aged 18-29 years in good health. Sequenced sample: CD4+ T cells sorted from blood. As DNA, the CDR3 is TGTGCCACCAGCCATTTAGCGGGGTTAAATACGCAGTATTTT. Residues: CATSHLAGLNTQYF.